This T cell receptor (beta chain) is from a study of T cell responses to AZD1222 COVID-19 vaccine. Germline V gives CDR1 LGHDT, CDR2 YNNKEL (reference sequence). V dropped 0 bases and J dropped 11 bases, with 11 bases sitting between them. This CDR3 is built from 13 residues. The method was immunoSEQ multiplex PCR; TCRdb's version includes in-frame clones alone and lacks a portion of them. This sample has about 70,000 clones, with approximately 91% found just once. As to this clone: The antigen is undetermined.

Whole-study results and caveats: Sampling captured repertoires only after the peak T cell response. White British donors predominated, females outnumbered males, and clonal diversity was possibly underestimated.

The V and J genes are TRBV3-1 (or the pseudogene TRBV3-2) and TRBJ1-5; TRBD1 is a possible D gene (5 bases). Sequencing was performed on peripheral blood, taken on day 0 of MenACWY control vaccination. This clonotype originated in an adult in good health. CDR3 in DNA: TGTGCCAGCAGCCAAGATCCGGGGGGTGCCCAGCATTTT. It encodes CASSQDPGGAQHF.